Listed below are T cell receptor beta chains from one sample, sequenced in a study of T cell responses to AZD1222 COVID-19 vaccine. Sequencing was performed with immunoSEQ multiplex PCR; in TCRdb, only in-frame clones are kept and a portion is missing. The table shows about 170,000 clones, with roughly 92% occurring only once. The source was peripheral blood, collected on day 0 of AZD1222 vaccination. Every receptor here comes from an adult in good health. Each CDR3 is given with its conserved first and last residue. Fields, in order: D gene, V gene, clone size, J gene, CDR3 DNA, CDR3 protein. D genes are given only for firm matches. A clone size is listed for some rows: how often the clone was seen (once, few, many), or a class if it is expanded.

>TRBD1|TRBV18|.|TRBJ2-3
TGTGCCAGCTCACCCGTCCGGGACAGAATTACAGACACGCAGTATTTT
CASSPVRDRITDTQYF
>TRBD1|TRBV11-2|.|TRBJ2-7
TGTGCCAGCAGCTTCAGGGGACAGGGGGTATACGAGCAGTACTTC
CASSFRGQGVYEQYF
>.|TRBV12-5|.|TRBJ2-7
TGTGCTAGTGCCCTAGAAGCAGGGGCCCACGAGCAGTACTTC
CASALEAGAHEQYF
>.|TRBV4-1|.|TRBJ2-1
TGCGCCAGCAGCCAGGATTCGGTAGACCACCGATACAATGAGCAGTTCTTC
CASSQDSVDHRYNEQFF
>.|TRBV7-7|once|TRBJ2-3
TGTGCTAGCAGTCCCAGTCATTTTGGCACAGATACGCAGTATTTT
CASSPSHFGTDTQYF
>TRBD1|TRBV10-2|.|TRBJ1-3
TGCGCCAGCAGGAACCTCCAGGGGGATGGAAACACCATATATTTT
CASRNLQGDGNTIYF
>.|TRBV11-2|.|TRBJ1-1
TGTGCCAGCAGCTTAATTACTAAGATGTCGTTCTTT
CASSLITKMSFF
>TRBD1|TRBV5-1|.|TRBJ1-5
TGCGCCAGCCGCCCGGGACAGAGCAATCAGCCCCAGCATTTT
CASRPGQSNQPQHF
>TRBD2|TRBV14|.|TRBJ2-3
TGTGCCAGCAGCCAAGAAATCGTACTAGCGGGGTGGAATACGCAGTATTTT
CASSQEIVLAGWNTQYF
>TRBD1|TRBV20-1|few|TRBJ2-6
TGCAGTGCTGGTGGACAGGGATACTCTGGGGCCAACGTCCTGACTTTC
CSAGGQGYSGANVLTF
>.|TRBV2|.|TRBJ1-5
TGTGCCAGCAGTGAATGGCATGGCAATCAGCCCCAGCATTTT
CASSEWHGNQPQHF
>TRBD2|TRBV24-1|.|TRBJ2-3
TGTGCCACCAGTGACAGCGGGAGTAGAACAGATACGCAGTATTTT
CATSDSGSRTDTQYF
>.|TRBV7-9|.|TRBJ2-2
TGTGCCAGCAGCTTTGTCGCCGGGGAGCTGTTTTTT
CASSFVAGELFF
>.|TRBV5-1|.|TRBJ1-1
TGCGCCAGCAGCTTGGAGGGGCGCCTAAAGAACACTGAAGCTTTCTTT
CASSLEGRLKNTEAFF
>TRBD1|TRBV27|.|TRBJ1-2
TGTGCCAGCAGTCCTTACGGGACAGGGAACTATGGCTACACCTTC
CASSPYGTGNYGYTF
>.|TRBV7-8|.|TRBJ1-1
TGTGCCAGCAGCTCCGACATATCCCGGGGGCCATGGAACACTGAAGCTTTCTTT
CASSSDISRGPWNTEAFF
>TRBD1|TRBV27|.|TRBJ1-2
TGTGCCAGCAGCGGACAGGGGATAAGGGGCTACACCTTC
CASSGQGIRGYTF
>.|TRBV2|.|TRBJ1-5
TGTGCCAGCAGTGTTGGGGGGGCCAATCAGCCCCAGCATTTT
CASSVGGANQPQHF
>.|TRBV5-6|.|TRBJ1-5
TGTGCCAGCAGCTTGGGTTCGGGGCGTCAGCCCCAGCATTTT
CASSLGSGRQPQHF
>.|TRBV9|.|TRBJ1-2
TGTGCCAGCAGCGTAGGTTCCAGCAACTATGGCTACACCTTC
CASSVGSSNYGYTF
>.|TRBV14|.|TRBJ1-1
TGTGCCAGCAGCCCCCGAGCGACGAACACTGAAGCTTTCTTT
CASSPRATNTEAFF
>TRBD2|TRBV29-1|.|TRBJ2-5
TGCAGCGTTGGGGGACTAGTCCTACAAGAGACCCAGTACTTC
CSVGGLVLQETQYF
>.|TRBV4-1|.|TRBJ2-1
TGCGCCAGCAGCCCCTGGACAGAGGCTGAGCAGTTCTTC
CASSPWTEAEQFF
>TRBD1|TRBV30|.|TRBJ1-4
TGTGCCTGGAGGAGGGACAGTCTCAATGAAAAACTGTTTTTT
CAWRRDSLNEKLFF
>.|TRBV11-2|.|TRBJ1-1
TGTGCCAGCAGCTTCTCCGGGACGGTGAACACTGAAGCTTTCTTT
CASSFSGTVNTEAFF
>.|TRBV28|.|TRBJ2-1
TGTGCCAGCAGGGGCTTCTCCTACAATGAGCAGTTCTTC
CASRGFSYNEQFF
>.|TRBV4-3|.|TRBJ2-2
TGCGCCAGCAGTTTCAGAGTGGACACCGGGGAGCTGTTTTTT
CASSFRVDTGELFF
>.|TRBV27|.|TRBJ2-7
TGTGCCAGCAGTTATAAGCGTGGCTACGAGCAGTACTTC
CASSYKRGYEQYF
>TRBD1|TRBV24-1|once|TRBJ1-1
TGTGCCACGCAACAGGGGATGAACACTGAAGCTTTCTTT
CATQQGMNTEAFF
>TRBD1|TRBV7-9|.|TRBJ1-2
TGTGCCAGCAGCCAAGTATCCGGGACAGATGGCTACACCTTC
CASSQVSGTDGYTF
>.|TRBV3-1/TRBV3-2|.|TRBJ1-2
TGTGCCAGCAGCCAAGGAGGTGAGAAATATGGCTACACCTTC
CASSQGGEKYGYTF
>.|TRBV18|.|TRBJ1-2
TGTGCCAGCTCACCACAGGGTCGGGGCTACACCTTC
CASSPQGRGYTF
>TRBD2|TRBV11-2|.|TRBJ2-2
TGTGCCAGCAGCTTAAAGTTCAGCGGGGGAGCGAACACCGGGGAGCTGTTTTTT
CASSLKFSGGANTGELFF
>TRBD2|TRBV2|once|TRBJ2-1
TGTGCCAGCAGTGAAGGACTAGCGATGAATGAGCAGTTCTTC
CASSEGLAMNEQFF
>TRBD1|TRBV19|.|TRBJ2-5
TGTGCCAGTAGTCTGCGGACAGGGCGAGGGACCCAGTACTTC
CASSLRTGRGTQYF
>TRBD1|TRBV9|.|TRBJ1-5
TGTGCCAGCAGCCCTACAGGGGGAGGTCAGCCCCAGCATTTT
CASSPTGGGQPQHF
>.|TRBV7-9|.|TRBJ2-5
TGTGCCAGCAGCTTCAGGACAAAGCAAGAGACCCAGTACTTC
CASSFRTKQETQYF
>.|TRBV27|once|TRBJ1-4
TGTGCCAGCAGTCCGGACCACCAGCCAACTAATGAAAAACTGTTTTTT
CASSPDHQPTNEKLFF
>.|TRBV2|.|TRBJ1-2
TGTGCCAGCAGCCCCGAAACCAAAGTTGAAAGCACCTTC
CASSPETKVESTF
>.|TRBV5-5|few|TRBJ2-7
TGTGCCAGCAGCCGCTTGGGAGAGGAGCAGTACTTC
CASSRLGEEQYF